This TCR beta chain was observed in a study of Tregs in tolerant kidney transplant recipients. The CDR3 consists of 13 residues. Deletions cut 2 bases from V and 5 bases from J, with 10 bases between. Germline lookup yields CDR1 KGHSH and CDR2 LQKENI. Whole-study results and caveats: For some patients, primers changed over time, blocking nucleotide-level comparison. Donor-specific Treg expansion exceeded global Treg expansion in tolerant patients, suggesting antigen drive.

Method: immunoSEQ multiplex PCR; TCRdb's copy keeps in-frame clones and lacks some. The sample has roughly 80,000 clones, roughly 98% seen once. Unstimulated regulatory T cells (CD4+CD25+CD127-), CD4+CD25- non-regulatory cells, CD4 and CD8 cells were FACS-sorted from thawed PBMCs. With respect to this clone: The target antigen is unknown.

The sequence was collected from a human donor who received a combined kidney and bone marrow transplant. Material: CD4+ T cells from blood, obtained before the transplant. The chain is built from TRBV18 and TRBJ2-7, with TRBD1 as a possible D gene (6 bases). CDR3 DNA sequence: TGTGCCAGCTCACCAGGGGGCGGGCACGAGCAGTACTTC. Translation gives CASSPGGGHEQYF. The entire variable domain, with the rest obtained from reference TRBV18 and TRBJ2-7, is as follows: NAGVMQNPRHLVRRRGQEARLRCSPMKGHSHVYWYRQLPEEGLKFMVYLQKENIIDESGMPKERFSAEFPKEGPSILRIQQVVRGDSAAYFCASSPGGGHEQYFGPGTRLTVT.